The 5 T cell receptor beta chains presented below share a single source sample, sequenced in a study of blood T cell repertoires in COVID-19. Clones were read by immunoSEQ multiplex PCR, and TCRdb kept only the in-frame ones, dropping some. Of around 120,000 clones in the sample, 85% to 90% were seen once. The sequenced material came from peripheral blood. All receptors come from a man between 65 and 85 years old who had recovered from COVID-19.

The chain couples TRBV20-1 to TRBJ2-7; D is perhaps TRBD2 (5 bases). Trimming stripped 6 bases from V and 5 bases from J, with 11 bases between. Germline-derived CDR1 and CDR2 are DFQATT and SNEGSKA (reference sequence). The CDR3 is 11 residues long. This CDR3 reads CSARPGNEQYF. Here the CDR3 DNA reads TGCAGTGCCCGACCGGGGAACGAGCAGTACTTC.

The chain carries TRBV7-6 and TRBJ1-2; the match to TRBD1 covers 9 bases. J lost 4 bases, V lost 1 base, and 10 bases had no gene match. The CDR3 totals 17 residues. CDR1 and CDR2 (germline): SGHVS, FNYEAQ. The CDR3 spells CASSLGTGAAGGYGYTF. CDR3 bases: TGTGCCAGCAGCTTAGGGACAGGGGCCGCGGGCGGCTATGGCTACACCTTC. The full variable domain, rest sourced from reference TRBV7-6 and TRBJ1-2, is GAGVSQSPRYKVTKRGQDVALRCDPISGHVSLYWYRQALGQGPEFLTYFNYEAQQDKSGLPNDRFSAERPEGSISTLTIQRTEQRDSAMYRCASSLGTGAAGGYGYTFGSGTRLTVV.

The gene calls are TRBV30 and TRBJ2-7; D possibly corresponds to TRBD1 (6 bases). The length of the CDR3 is 11 residues. The germline V and J ends were trimmed by 5 bases and 4 bases, with 9 bases remaining between them. Germline assignment: CDR1 GTSNPN and CDR2 SVGIG (reference sequence). The CDR3: CAWAQGYEQYF. The CDR3 region has the DNA TGTGCCTGGGCACAGGGTTACGAGCAGTACTTC.

The V and J genes are TRBV4-2 and TRBJ2-2; D perhaps matches TRBD2 (5 bases). Germline values: CDR1 LGHNA, CDR2 YNFKEQ. Trimming took 5 bases from V and 0 from J, leaving 13 bases between them. The CDR3 consists of 16 residues. The CDR3 bases are TGTGCCAGCAGCTATGGACGGGAAACGAACACCGGGGAGCTGTTTTTT. Residues: CASSYGRETNTGELFF.

In this sample, this clone turned up a few times. The gene calls are TRBV7-9 and TRBJ1-1, with D possibly TRBD1 on 6 matching bases. Trimming pared 4 bases from V and 4 bases from J, leaving 13 bases between. From germline, CDR1 is SEHNR and CDR2 FQNEAQ (reference sequence). The CDR3 extends over 14 amino acids. CDR3 DNA: TGTGCCAGCAGCTCGTCAGGGGTGGTCACTGAAGCTTTCTTT. Amino acid sequence: CASSSSGVVTEAFF.